This entry is about one TCR beta chain. Antigen specificity is unknown. V lost 0 bases, J lost 6 bases, and 12 bases lay in between. Germline V gene sequence: CDR1 MGHRA, CDR2 YSYEKL. CDR3 length: 16 amino acids. The data are from a study of T cells in localized non-small cell lung cancer. The study, taken as a whole, reports: Only one tumor region went through sequencing, so heterogeneity may still be there. In adjacent lung appeared a median around 59 of the top 100 tumor clones. Elevated blood T cell density was associated with longer overall survival.

Sequenced by immunoSEQ multiplex PCR; TCRdb stores in-frame clones only, minus some. The profile shows 2,500 to 3,000 clones, around 20% of them singletons. The sequence was collected from a male donor at least 60 years old with stage III squamous cell lung carcinoma. This chain connects TRBV4-1 to TRBJ1-6; a weak D match, TRBD1 (5 bases). The source was lung tumor tissue, collected before any cancer treatment. CDR3 coding DNA: TGCGCCAGCAGCCAAGAGAGGACACTTCCTAATTCACCCCTCCACTTT. It codes for CASSQERTLPNSPLHF.